This T cell receptor beta chain was documented in a study of CD8+ T cells in alopecia areata. Study overall: Treated patients took oral tofacitinib at 5 to 10 mg twice daily. Findings and limits, study-wide: Sharing of TCRs across patients appeared less clear than in mice, possibly for HLA-related reasons.

Germline loops: CDR1 SGHDT, CDR2 YYEEEE. Trimming left V 2 bases short and J 4 bases short, with 6 bases between. This CDR3 is 13 amino acids long. A note on this clone: No antigen is known for it.

Those with alopecia areata gave lesional scalp punch biopsies and peripheral blood. Sorting of PBMCs yielded the CD4+ and CD8+ T cells. Isolated RNA was reverse transcribed into cDNA used as the sequencing template. Using immunoSEQ multiplex PCR, the repertoire was profiled, and TCRdb retains in-frame clones only, with some absent. The sample lists roughly 200,000 clones; 63% were seen once. This receptor was identified in a human donor with alopecia areata. This sequence joins TRBV5-6 and TRBJ2-2, with no clear D. Sequenced material: CD4+ T cells sorted from blood, taken at week 0. The CDR3 DNA sequence: TGTGCCAGCAGCTTTCTGGTCACCGGGGAGCTGTTTTTT. Amino acids: CASSFLVTGELFF.